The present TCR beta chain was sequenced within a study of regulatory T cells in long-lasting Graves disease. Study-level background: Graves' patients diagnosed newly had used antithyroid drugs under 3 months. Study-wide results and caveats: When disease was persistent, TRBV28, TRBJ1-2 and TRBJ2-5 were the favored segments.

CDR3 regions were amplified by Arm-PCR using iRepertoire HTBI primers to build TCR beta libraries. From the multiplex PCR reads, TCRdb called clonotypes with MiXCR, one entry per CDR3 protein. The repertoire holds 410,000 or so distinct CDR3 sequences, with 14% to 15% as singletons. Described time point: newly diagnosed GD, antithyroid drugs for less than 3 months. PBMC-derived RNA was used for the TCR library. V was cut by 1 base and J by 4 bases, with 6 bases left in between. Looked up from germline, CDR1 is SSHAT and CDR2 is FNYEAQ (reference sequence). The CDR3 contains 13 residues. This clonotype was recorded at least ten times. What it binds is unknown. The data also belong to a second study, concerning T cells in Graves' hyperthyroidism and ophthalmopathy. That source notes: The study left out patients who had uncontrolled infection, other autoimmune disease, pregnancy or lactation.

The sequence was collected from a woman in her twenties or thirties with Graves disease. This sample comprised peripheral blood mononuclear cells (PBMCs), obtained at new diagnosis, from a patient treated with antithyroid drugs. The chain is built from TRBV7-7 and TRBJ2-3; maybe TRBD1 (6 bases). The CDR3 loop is CASSLGTADTQYF. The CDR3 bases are TGTGCCAGCAGCTTAGGGACAGCAGATACGCAGTATTTT.